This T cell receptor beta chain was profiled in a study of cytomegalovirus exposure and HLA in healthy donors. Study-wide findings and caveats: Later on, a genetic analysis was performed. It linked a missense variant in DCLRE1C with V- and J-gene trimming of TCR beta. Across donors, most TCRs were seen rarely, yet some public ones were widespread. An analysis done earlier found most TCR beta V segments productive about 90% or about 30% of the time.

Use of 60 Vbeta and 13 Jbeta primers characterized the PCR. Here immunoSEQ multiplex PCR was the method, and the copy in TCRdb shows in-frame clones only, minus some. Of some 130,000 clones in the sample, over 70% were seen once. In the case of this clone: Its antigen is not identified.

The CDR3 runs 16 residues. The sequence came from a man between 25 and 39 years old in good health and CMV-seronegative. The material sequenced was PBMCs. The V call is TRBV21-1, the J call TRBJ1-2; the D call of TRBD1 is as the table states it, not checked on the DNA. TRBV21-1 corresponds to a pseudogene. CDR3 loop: CASSKGPTGHLYGYTF. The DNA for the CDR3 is TGTGCCAGCAGCAAGGGTCCCACGGGACATCTCTATGGCTACACCTTC.